Listed below are T cell receptor beta chains from one sample, sequenced in a study of control samples from healthy donors and cancer patients. Some clones are missing from TCRdb's copy, which holds only in-frame ones; the method was immunoSEQ multiplex PCR. The profile shows tens of thousands of clones, 65% to 90% of them singletons. The sample was PBMCs. The receptors stem from a woman aged 50 to 60 with lung cancer. CDR3s include the opening cysteine and the closing phenylalanine or tryptophan. The D gene is left open where the match is weak. Only part of the rows carry a size: once, few, many, or a class if the clone is expanded.

>.|.|TRBJ1-5|TRBV6-6
CASSASGVHQPQHF
TGTGCCAGCAGTGCTTCTGGGGTGCATCAGCCCCAGCATTTT
>.|.|TRBJ2-3|TRBV7-2
CASSLVLGGGTDTQYF
TGTGCCAGCAGCTTAGTTTTGGGTGGCGGTACAGATACGCAGTATTTT
>TRBD1|.|TRBJ1-2|TRBV4-1
CASSQAVNRGPNYGYTF
TGCGCCAGCAGCCAAGCGGTTAACAGGGGGCCTAACTATGGCTACACCTTC
>TRBD1|.|TRBJ1-6|TRBV5-1
CASSSQTGGGSPLHF
TGCGCCAGCAGCTCCCAGACAGGGGGCGGTTCACCCCTCCACTTT
>.|once|TRBJ1-1|TRBV5-4
CASSQNHISTEAFF
TGTGCCAGCAGCCAGAACCATATATCCACTGAAGCTTTCTTT
>.|few|TRBJ1-1|TRBV15
CATWAGTAEAFF
TGTGCCACCTGGGCAGGGACCGCTGAAGCTTTCTTT
>.|.|TRBJ2-2|TRBV9
CASSSRGGNPGELFF
TGTGCCAGCAGCTCCCGAGGGGGGAACCCCGGGGAGCTGTTTTTT
>TRBD2|.|TRBJ2-1|TRBV5-1
CASSSGLAGASRQFF
TGCGCCAGCAGCTCGGGACTAGCGGGGGCCTCCAGGCAGTTCTTC
>TRBD1|.|TRBJ1-2|TRBV7-8
CASSSTGGAYGYTF
TGTGCCAGCAGCTCCACAGGGGGCGCCTATGGCTACACCTTC
>TRBD1|few|TRBJ2-1|TRBV15
CATSRTGTGGGNEQFF
TGTGCCACCAGCAGAACCGGGACAGGGGGTGGCAATGAGCAGTTCTTC
>.|.|TRBJ1-3|TRBV4-3
CASSQDAGPGNTIYF
TGCGCCAGCAGCCAAGATGCAGGGCCTGGAAACACCATATATTTT
>.|.|TRBJ1-2|TRBV11-3
CASSSTEYGYTF
TGTGCCAGCAGCTCTACGGAATATGGCTACACCTTC
>.|medium-sized|TRBJ2-7|TRBV4-2
CASSQELRGNYEQYF
TGTGCCAGCAGCCAAGAGCTTAGGGGGAACTACGAGCAGTACTTC
>.|.|TRBJ2-7|TRBV7-2
CASSSQVPYEQYF
TGTGCCAGCAGCTCCCAGGTACCCTACGAGCAGTACTTC
>.|.|TRBJ1-1|TRBV19
CASSLPAQGAVTEAFF
TGTGCCAGTAGCCTCCCCGCCCAAGGGGCGGTGACTGAAGCTTTCTTT
>TRBD1|.|TRBJ1-2|TRBV5-1
CASSYGQGLDTGYTF
TGCGCCAGCAGCTACGGACAGGGGTTGGATACTGGCTACACCTTC
>TRBD2|.|TRBJ2-3|TRBV28
CASSLFSGGTTDTQYF
TGTGCCAGCAGTTTATTTAGCGGGGGGACCACAGATACGCAGTATTTT
>.|.|TRBJ2-7|TRBV10-3
CAISVDRRTYEQYF
TGTGCCATCAGTGTGGACAGAAGAACCTACGAGCAGTACTTC
>TRBD1|.|TRBJ2-2|TRBV5-1
CASSFLGQEGELFF
TGCGCCAGCAGTTTCCTCGGACAGGAAGGGGAGCTGTTTTTT
>.|.|TRBJ1-2|TRBV24-1
CATSEPGRYTF
TGTGCCACCAGTGAACCGGGACGATACACCTTC
>.|.|TRBJ1-1|TRBV28
CASSLVPAMNTEAFF
TGTGCCAGCAGTTTGGTTCCAGCGATGAACACTGAAGCTTTCTTT
>.|.|TRBJ1-1|TRBV7-9
CASSLDLTRQWGMNTEAFF
TGTGCCAGCAGCTTAGATCTTACCAGGCAATGGGGTATGAACACTGAAGCTTTCTTT
>TRBD1|.|TRBJ1-5|TRBV19
CASSIPGQGLIQPQHF
TGTGCCAGTAGTATCCCGGGACAGGGTTTGATTCAGCCCCAGCATTTT
>.|.|TRBJ1-3|TRBV24-1
CATSRGGGNTIYF
TGTGCCACCAGTCGGGGAGGTGGAAACACCATATATTTT
>.|.|TRBJ1-5|TRBV5-1
CASSLDSGGNQPQHF
TGCGCCAGCAGCTTGGATAGTGGGGGCAATCAGCCCCAGCATTTT
>.|.|TRBJ1-5|TRBV19
CASTAGIIRNQPQHF
TGTGCCAGTACCGCAGGGATTATTCGCAATCAGCCCCAGCATTTT
>.|once|TRBJ2-2|TRBV3-1/TRBV3-2
CASSLHRAAGELFF
TGTGCCAGCAGCCTGCACAGGGCCGCAGGGGAGCTGTTTTTT
>.|.|TRBJ1-4|TRBV27
CASSFRGNSEKLFF
TGTGCCAGCAGTTTTAGGGGGAATAGTGAAAAACTGTTTTTT
>TRBD2|.|TRBJ2-7|TRBV5-1
CASSLGLAATYEQYF
TGCGCCAGCAGCTTGGGACTAGCGGCCACCTACGAGCAGTACTTC
>.|.|TRBJ1-1|TRBV6-5
CASSPLRTDGTEAFF
TGTGCCAGCAGTCCCCTTAGGACAGACGGCACTGAAGCTTTCTTT
>TRBD1|.|TRBJ1-1|TRBV11-3
CASSSPQGAGDTEAFF
TGTGCCAGCAGCTCACCTCAGGGGGCAGGGGACACTGAAGCTTTCTTT
>.|.|TRBJ1-1|TRBV7-9
CASSLIMSEAFF
TGTGCCAGCAGCTTAATCATGTCTGAAGCTTTCTTT
>.|.|TRBJ2-3|TRBV29-1
CSVELLDTQYF
TGCAGCGTTGAATTACTGGATACGCAGTATTTT
>.|few|TRBJ1-5|TRBV2
CASSEDTSNQPQHF
TGTGCCAGCAGTGAGGACACTAGCAATCAGCCCCAGCATTTT
>.|.|TRBJ2-1|TRBV5-1
CASSLAADNNEQFF
TGCGCCAGCAGCTTGGCCGCAGATAACAATGAGCAGTTCTTC
>.|.|TRBJ2-5|TRBV5-1
CASSLNSWETQYF
TGCGCCAGCAGCTTAAACTCGTGGGAGACCCAGTACTTC
>TRBD1|.|TRBJ1-1|TRBV14
CASMPLPGDRKTIF
TGTGCCAGCATGCCTCTCCCCGGGGACAGAAAGACAATCTTT
>.|once|TRBJ2-1|TRBV7-2
CASSSDSGSYNEQFF
TGTGCCAGCAGCTCGGACAGCGGCTCCTACAATGAGCAGTTCTTC
>.|.|TRBJ1-4|TRBV15
CATSRVGRVGVEKLFF
TGTGCCACCAGCAGAGTTGGAAGGGTGGGGGTAGAAAAACTGTTTTTT
>TRBD1|.|TRBJ1-1|TRBV11-3
CASSLAFDREGTEAFF
TGTGCCAGCAGCTTGGCCTTCGACAGGGAGGGCACTGAAGCTTTCTTT
>TRBD1|.|TRBJ1-1|TRBV9
CASTPGQGAWNTEAFF
TGTGCCAGCACGCCGGGACAGGGGGCCTGGAACACTGAAGCTTTCTTT
>TRBD1|.|TRBJ2-7|TRBV12-5
CASGLATGTEGSYEQYF
TGTGCTAGTGGTTTGGCAACCGGGACAGAAGGATCCTACGAGCAGTACTTC
>.|once|TRBJ2-7|TRBV28
CAGGGQPYEQYF
TGTGCCGGAGGGGGACAGCCCTACGAGCAGTACTTC
>.|.|TRBJ2-5|TRBV11-2
CASSLVETQYF
TGTGCCAGCAGCTTAGTGGAGACCCAGTACTTC
>TRBD1|once|TRBJ1-1|TRBV6-5
CASTRDRGSEAFF
TGTGCCAGCACCCGGGACAGGGGATCTGAAGCTTTCTTT
>TRBD1|.|TRBJ1-4|TRBV5-1
CASSSWGQGTIGYEKLFF
TGCGCCAGCAGCAGCTGGGGACAGGGGACCATCGGTTACGAAAAACTGTTTTTT
>.|.|TRBJ2-2|TRBV5-1
CASSVKLNTGELFF
TGCGCCAGCAGCGTCAAATTAAACACCGGGGAGCTGTTTTTT
>TRBD1|.|TRBJ1-2|TRBV12-3/TRBV12-4
CASSLVQGGYTF
TGTGCCAGCAGTTTGGTACAGGGGGGCTACACCTTC
>.|.|TRBJ1-4|TRBV9
CASSVGGTEKLFF
TGTGCCAGCAGCGTAGGGGGGACAGAAAAACTGTTTTTT
>TRBD1|once|TRBJ2-7|TRBV27
CASSLRGTGTYEQYF
TGTGCCAGCAGTTTAAGAGGGACAGGGACCTACGAGCAGTACTTC